The 27 T cell receptor beta chains below all came from one sample that was sequenced in a study of T cells after yellow fever vaccination. TCRdb independently ran MiXCR on the 5' RACE reads; one entry per CDR3 protein. Of some 600,000 distinct CDR3 sequences listed, about 12% are singletons. Material: PBMCs, obtained on the day of the yellow fever booster vaccination. The source of these receptors is a young man who received the YFV17D yellow fever vaccine.

This clonotype was observed a few times. The J gene is TRBJ1-1, the V gene TRBV27; weak D call: TRBD1 (5 bases). The ends were cut back, 6 bases at V and 4 bases at J, with 15 bases in the middle. CDR1 is MNHEY, CDR2 SMNVEV, per germline (reference sequence). This CDR3 contains 14 residues. The DNA of the CDR3 is TGTGCCAGCAGCCCCATCGGGGCTGGCACTGAAGCTTTCTTT. It specifies CASSPIGAGTEAFF.

Written as DNA, the CDR3 is TGTGCCAGCAGCTTGGGTCCCAGGGCGGGAGTGAGTGAGCAGTTCTTC. It specifies CASSLGPRAGVSEQFF. This chain uses TRBV7-2 with TRBJ2-1; TRBD2 matches at 7 bases. The V gene's germline CDR1 is SGHTA and CDR2 FQGNSA. The V gene end was trimmed by 3 bases and the J gene end by 9 bases; junction bases not matched to a gene: 14. The CDR3 runs 16 residues.

Only a few counts were recorded for this clonotype. The CDR3 loop is CAWSVRSSGRVNEQYF. The DNA of the CDR3 is TGTGCCTGGAGTGTACGTTCCAGCGGGAGGGTGAACGAGCAGTACTTC. The chain recombines TRBV30 with TRBJ2-7; 10 nucleotides match TRBD2. Trimming cost V 0 bases and J 5 bases; bases outside gene matches: 10. The CDR3 length is 16 residues. Germline V gene data show CDR1 as GTSNPN and CDR2 as SVGIG (reference sequence).

The chain recombines TRBV20-1 with TRBJ2-2; TRBD1 or TRBD2 may be the D gene (5 bases each). The CDR3 is 15 residues long. CDR1 is DFQATT, CDR2 SNEGSKA, per germline (reference sequence). Between the trimmed V and J ends, which lost 2 bases and 6 bases, there was a span of 16 bases. CDR3 sequence: CSARTGTGASGELFF. The CDR3 nucleotides read TGCAGTGCTAGAACCGGGACCGGCGCGTCCGGGGAGCTGTTTTTT.

The genes are TRBV28 and TRBJ2-5; 11 nucleotides match TRBD2. V shed 5 bases, J shed 5 bases, and the junction held 10 bases outside the gene matches. The CDR3 is made up of 16 amino acids. The germline V gene has CDR1 MDHEN and CDR2 SYDVKM. CDR3 sequence reads: CASSILAGGEGETQYF. The CDR3 nucleotides are TGTGCCAGCAGTATCCTAGCGGGAGGTGAAGGCGAGACCCAGTACTTC.

The CDR3, as DNA: TGCGCCAGCAGTACCGGGACAGGGGCGAACACCGGGGAGCTGTTTTTT. The encoded protein is CASSTGTGANTGELFF. V and J are TRBV10-2 and TRBJ2-2; the match to TRBD1 covers 10 bases. J was trimmed by 0 bases and V by 5 bases; bases with no gene match: 3. Germline V gene lookup returns CDR1 WSHSY and CDR2 SAAADI. The CDR3 has 16 residues.

This clonotype was counted only a few times. This sequence joins TRBV12-3 or TRBV12-4 and TRBJ2-3; 10 nucleotides align to TRBD1. The junction had 9 bases not matched to a gene; V was cut back by 3 bases and J by 6 bases. The CDR3 length is 16 residues. In DNA, the CDR3 is TGTGCCAGCAGTTTCGGGGACAGGGGTGCGTCCGATACGCAGTATTTT. Its protein is CASSFGDRGASDTQYF.

The J gene is TRBJ1-5, the V gene TRBV20-1; D remains unclear. The germline gives CDR1 DFQATT, CDR2 SNEGSKA (reference sequence). The CDR3 sequence is 12 residues long. V was pared by 1 base and J by 9 bases, with 10 bases between. In DNA form, the CDR3 reads TGCAGTGCTAGAGGGACTTCCTTGCCCCAGCATTTT. Amino acids: CSARGTSLPQHF.

The chain has TRBV3-1 and TRBJ2-5, with TRBD2 matching 9 bases. The J segment lost 7 bases and the V segment lost 7 bases, leaving 7 bases of the junction unmatched. CDR1 is LGHDT, CDR2 YNNKEL, per germline (reference sequence). CDR3 size: 13 residues. The CDR3 here is CASTWTSVGTQYF. DNA of the CDR3: TGTGCCAGCACTTGGACTAGCGTCGGGACCCAGTACTTC.

The sample holds a few counts of this clonotype. The chain is built from TRBV20-1 and TRBJ1-2, with a possible D match to TRBD1 (5 bases). Trimming pared 0 bases from V and 3 bases from J, leaving 11 bases between. The CDR3 runs 14 residues. In germline, CDR1 is DFQATT, CDR2 SNEGSKA (reference sequence). CDR3 DNA: TGCAGTGCTAGAGACCGACAGTTAGACTATGGCTACACCTTC. It codes for CSARDRQLDYGYTF.

This clonotype was seen more than once but under ten times. The chain has TRBV6-1 and TRBJ1-1; no clear D gene. Between the trimmed V and J ends, which lost 1 base and 9 bases, there was a span of 3 bases. The germline CDR1 and CDR2 sequences are MNHNS and SASEGT. The CDR3 is 10 residues long. The CDR3, as DNA: TGTGCCAGCAGTGAAGTGCAAGCTTTCTTT. Amino acid sequence: CASSEVQAFF.

This chain uses TRBV27 with TRBJ2-1, with TRBD1 identical over 7 bases. J gave up 0 bases and V 5 bases, and 4 bases lay outside the gene matches. The CDR3 is made up of 15 amino acids. The germline V gene has CDR1 MNHEY and CDR2 SMNVEV (reference sequence). CDR3 amino acids: CASSPNRGSYNEQFF. The CDR3 DNA reads as TGTGCCAGCAGTCCAAACAGGGGCTCCTACAATGAGCAGTTCTTC.

The V gene is TRBV6-1, the J gene TRBJ2-3, with TRBD2 matching over 10 bases. V was pared by 8 bases and J by 7 bases, with 12 bases of the junction left unmatched. Germline V CDR1 and CDR2: MNHNS, SASEGT. The length of the CDR3 is 15 residues. CDR3 coding DNA: TGTGCCAGCGGCCCCGGGACTAGCGTCATACATACGCAGTATTTT. Translation: CASGPGTSVIHTQYF.

Here the CDR3 reads CSARTSNTEQFF. The CDR3 nucleotides are TGCAGTGCAAGGACTAGTAATACTGAGCAGTTCTTC. The chain couples TRBV20-1 to TRBJ2-1; 7 bases fit TRBD2. The germline V gene encodes CDR1 DFQATT and CDR2 SNEGSKA (reference sequence). CDR3 length: 12 amino acids. The ends lost 6 bases at V and 9 bases at J; junction bases unmatched: 8.

This clonotype occurred a few times. V gene TRBV20-1 combines with J gene TRBJ2-7, with 7 bases fitting TRBD2. The junction had 10 bases not matched to a gene; V was cut back by 5 bases and J by 3 bases. This CDR3 has 14 residues. CDR1 is DFQATT, CDR2 SNEGSKA, per germline (reference sequence). The CDR3 region is CSAQRGGRGYEQYF. CDR3 coding DNA: TGCAGTGCTCAGAGGGGCGGGAGAGGCTACGAGCAGTACTTC.

This sequence joins TRBV4-1 and TRBJ2-1; perhaps TRBD2 as D (6 bases). CDR1 and CDR2 from the germline V gene are MGHRA and YSYEKL. This CDR3 region has 17 residues. Trimming cost V 1 base and J 7 bases, with 20 bases left between them. CDR3 amino acids: CASSQGWGGALLNEQFF. CDR3 nucleotides: TGCGCCAGCAGCCAAGGGTGGGGCGGGGCCCTTCTAAATGAGCAGTTCTTC.

This clonotype was picked up a small number of times. V and J are TRBV28 and TRBJ2-7; no clear D gene. This CDR3 has 12 residues. Trimming cost V 4 bases and J 7 bases, with 11 bases left between them. CDR1 is MDHEN and CDR2 is SYDVKM in the germline V gene. The CDR3 spells CASSSAAIEQYF. The DNA of the CDR3 is TGTGCCAGCAGTTCAGCCGCTATAGAGCAGTACTTC.

In its sample, this clonotype was seen a few times. The CDR3 sequence is CASSQDQGPTAFF. The CDR3 nucleotides are TGTGCCAGCAGCCAAGACCAGGGCCCCACGGCTTTCTTT. The rearrangement uses TRBV4-2 and TRBJ1-1; D perhaps matches TRBD1 (5 bases). The CDR3 is 13 residues long. Looked up from germline, CDR1 is LGHNA and CDR2 is YNFKEQ. Trimming stripped 0 bases from V and 11 bases from J, with 13 bases between.

The genes are TRBV19 and TRBJ1-5; TRBD1 might be the D (6 bases). Trimming left V 6 bases short and J 4 bases short, with 16 bases between. Germline V gene sequence: CDR1 LNHDA, CDR2 SQIVND (reference sequence). The CDR3 is 15 amino acids. CDR3 in amino acids: CASSPQGLSNQPQHF. CDR3 in DNA: TGTGCCAGTAGCCCACAGGGCCTTTCAAATCAGCCCCAGCATTTT. Full variable domain (outside the CDR3, taken from reference TRBV19 and TRBJ1-5): DGGITQSPKYLFRKEGQNVTLSCEQNLNHDAMYWYRQDPGQGLRLIYYSQIVNDFQKGDIAEGYSVSREKKESFPLTVTSAQKNPTAFYLCASSPQGLSNQPQHFGDGTRLSIL.

The V and J genes are TRBV7-2 and TRBJ1-5; TRBD1 is a possible D gene (6 bases). The CDR3 has 15 residues. CDR1 SGHTA and CDR2 FQGNSA come from the germline V gene. V gave up 2 bases and J gave up 4 bases, with 12 bases separating them. CDR3 nucleotide sequence: TGTGCCAGCAGCTTAAAACCGGGACATAATCAGCCCCAGCATTTT. This sequence encodes CASSLKPGHNQPQHF. Variable domain in full (rest from reference TRBV7-2 and TRBJ1-5): GAGVSQSPSNKVTEKGKDVELRCDPISGHTALYWYRQSLGQGLEFLIYFQGNSAPDKSGLPSDRFSAERTGGSVSTLTIQRTQQEDSAVYLCASSLKPGHNQPQHFGDGTRLSIL.

This clonotype was seen a few times. CDR3 in DNA: TGTGCCACCAGCAGCGGCAGGGGGACTAGCACAGATACGCAGTATTTT. Protein product: CATSSGRGTSTDTQYF. The J gene is TRBJ2-3, the V gene TRBV15, with D perhaps matching TRBD1 (7 bases). Germline CDR1 and CDR2: LNHNV and YYDKDF (reference sequence). The length of the CDR3 is 16 residues. V was shortened by 3 bases and J by 0 bases, with 13 bases between the two germline ends. Complete variable domain (other parts from reference TRBV15 and TRBJ2-3): DAMVIQNPRYQVTQFGKPVTLSCSQTLNHNVMYWYQQKSSQAPKLLFHYYDKDFNNEADTPDNFQSRRPNTSFCFLDIRSPGLGDTAMYLCATSSGRGTSTDTQYFGPGTRLTVL.

The J gene is TRBJ2-3, the V gene TRBV9; 9 bases align to TRBD2. The length of the CDR3 is 16 residues. V lost 0 bases and J lost 2; bases outside the gene matches: 4. Germline V gene lookup returns CDR1 SGDLS and CDR2 YYNGEE. The DNA for the CDR3 is TGTGCCAGCAGCGTAGCGGCGGGAGGGTCCACAGATACGCAGTATTTT. Translating gives CASSVAAGGSTDTQYF.

In this sample, this clonotype turned up a few times. V gene TRBV6-1 combines with J gene TRBJ2-7; D gene uncertain. Germline CDR1 and CDR2: MNHNS and SASEGT. The CDR3 is 12 amino acids. V was cut by 3 bases and J by 2 bases, with 5 bases left in between. This CDR3 reads CASSEATYEQYF. The CDR3 DNA reads TGTGCCAGCAGTGAGGCGACCTACGAGCAGTACTTC.

This clonotype was detected only a few times. This chain connects TRBV4-3 to TRBJ1-6, with D perhaps TRBD1 (5 bases). Trimming pared 4 bases from V and 3 bases from J, leaving 16 bases between. The CDR3 has 17 amino acids. The V gene's germline CDR1 is LGHNA and CDR2 YSLEER. The CDR3 nucleotides are TGCGCCAGCAGCCCAGGGAGCACGGGAATCTATAATTCACCCCTCCACTTT. It codes for CASSPGSTGIYNSPLHF.

The rearrangement joins TRBV6-5 to TRBJ2-2; possible D gene TRBD2, 5 bases. The germline V gene has CDR1 MNHEY and CDR2 SVGAGI. V lost 4 bases, J lost 6 bases, and 9 bases lay in between. This CDR3 comprises 13 residues. The CDR3 sequence is CASSSLGPGELFF. In nucleotides, the CDR3 is TGTGCCAGCAGTTCACTAGGCCCCGGGGAGCTGTTTTTT.

The sample holds a few counts of this clonotype. The rearrangement links TRBV11-3 to TRBJ2-5; TRBD1 might be the D (5 bases). Trimming cost V 1 base and J 10 bases, with 10 bases left between them. CDR3 length: 12 amino acids. CDR1 and CDR2 (germline): SGHNT, YENEEA. CDR3 sequence: CASSLGGQIQYF. The CDR3 DNA reads as TGTGCCAGCAGCTTAGGGGGCCAAATCCAGTACTTC. Supplemented by reference TRBV11-3 and TRBJ2-5, the full variable domain reads EAGVVQSPRYKIIEKKQPVAFWCNPISGHNTLYWYLQNLGQGPELLIRYENEEAVDDSQLPKDRFSAERLKGVDSTLKIQPAELGDSAVYLCASSLGGQIQYFGPGTRLLVL.

This clonotype was recorded a few times. In DNA form, the CDR3 reads TGTGCCACCAGCAGAGAACAGGGGACCGCAAGGGGAAGCTCCTACGAGCAGTACTTC. Encoded protein: CATSREQGTARGSSYEQYF. The chain couples TRBV15 to TRBJ2-7, with 7 bases lining up with TRBD1. Germline-derived CDR1 and CDR2 are LNHNV and YYDKDF (reference sequence). CDR3 size: 19 residues. V shed 0 bases, J shed 0 bases, and the junction held 14 bases outside the gene matches.